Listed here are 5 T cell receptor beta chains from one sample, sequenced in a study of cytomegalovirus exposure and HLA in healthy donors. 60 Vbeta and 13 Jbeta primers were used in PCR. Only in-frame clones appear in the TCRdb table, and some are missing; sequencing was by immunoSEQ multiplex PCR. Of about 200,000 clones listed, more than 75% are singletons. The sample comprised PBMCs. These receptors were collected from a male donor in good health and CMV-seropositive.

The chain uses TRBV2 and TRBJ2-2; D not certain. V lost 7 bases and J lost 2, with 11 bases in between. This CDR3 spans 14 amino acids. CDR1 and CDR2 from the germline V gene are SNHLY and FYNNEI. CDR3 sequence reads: CASMGRVNTGELFF. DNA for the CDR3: TGTGCCAGCATGGGCAGAGTTAACACCGGGGAGCTGTTTTTT.

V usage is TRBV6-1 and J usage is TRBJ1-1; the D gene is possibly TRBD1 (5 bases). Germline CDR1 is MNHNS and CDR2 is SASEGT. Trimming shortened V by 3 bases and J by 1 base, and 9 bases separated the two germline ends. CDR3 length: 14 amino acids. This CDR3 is CASSDQGRNTEAFF. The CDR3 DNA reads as TGTGCCAGCAGTGACCAGGGAAGGAACACTGAAGCTTTCTTT.

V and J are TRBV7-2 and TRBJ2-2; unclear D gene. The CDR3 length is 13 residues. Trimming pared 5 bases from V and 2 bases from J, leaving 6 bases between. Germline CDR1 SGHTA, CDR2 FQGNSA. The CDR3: CASSRSNTGELFF. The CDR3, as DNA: TGTGCCAGCAGCCGTAGTAACACCGGGGAGCTGTTTTTT.

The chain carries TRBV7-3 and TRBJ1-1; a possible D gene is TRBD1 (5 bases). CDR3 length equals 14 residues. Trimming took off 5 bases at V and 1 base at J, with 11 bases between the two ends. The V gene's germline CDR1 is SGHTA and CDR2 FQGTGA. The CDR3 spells CASSPGTWNTEAFF. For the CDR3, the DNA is TGTGCCAGCAGCCCAGGGACTTGGAACACTGAAGCTTTCTTT. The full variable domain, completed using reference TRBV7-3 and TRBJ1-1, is GAGVSQTPSNKVTEKGKYVELRCDPISGHTALYWYRQSLGQGPEFLIYFQGTGAADDSGLPNDRFFAVRPEGSVSTLKIQRTERGDSAVYLCASSPGTWNTEAFFGQGTRLTVV.

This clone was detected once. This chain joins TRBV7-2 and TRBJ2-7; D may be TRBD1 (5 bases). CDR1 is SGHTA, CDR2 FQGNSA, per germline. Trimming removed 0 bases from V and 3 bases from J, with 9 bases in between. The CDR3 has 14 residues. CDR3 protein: CASSLAPGHYEQYF. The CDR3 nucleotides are TGTGCCAGCAGCTTAGCCCCAGGGCACTACGAGCAGTACTTC.